This TCR beta chain was sequenced during a study of CD8 T cells in ankylosing spondylitis. V dropped 4 bases and J dropped 7 bases, with 9 bases sitting between them. The CDR3 runs 12 residues. In TCRdb, the 5' RACE reads were re-called with MiXCR into one record per CDR3 protein. The data show 150,000 to 200,000 distinct CDR3 sequences, around a third seen once. The sample was synovial fluid, either unsorted or a sorted T cell fraction (not recorded which). J is TRBJ2-3 and V is TRBV12-3 or TRBV12-4; D unclear. This clonotype was obtained from a male donor with ankylosing spondylitis. CDR3 loop: CASSSETNTQYF. The CDR3, as DNA: TGTGCCAGCAGTTCCGAAACGAATACGCAGTATTTT.